This is a list of T cell receptor beta chains from one sample in a study of tumor-infiltrating lymphocytes in primary liver carcinoma. MiXCR was run by TCRdb on the multiplex PCR reads, yielding one entry per CDR3 protein. The data show some 110,000 distinct CDR3 sequences, around 64% seen once. The sequencing input was liver tumor tissue from sampling region 3. These receptor sequences come from a woman aged 55-70 years with primary liver carcinoma and hepatitis B virus infection. The CDR3 runs from the conserved cysteine through the conserved F or W. The order of the fields is V gene, J gene, D gene, clone size, CDR3 DNA, CDR3 protein. A D gene is named only where the DNA matches it firmly. Expanded clones are given a class, and other clones once, few, many or no size at all.

V: TRBV29-1
J: TRBJ2-3
D: -
size: many
DNA: TGCAGCGTTGACGAACTAGCAGCAGATACGCAGTATTTT
CDR3: CSVDELAADTQYF

V: TRBV18
J: TRBJ1-6
D: -
size: -
DNA: TGTGCCAGCTCACCGATGCGGAGCTCCTATAATTCACCCCTCCACTTT
CDR3: CASSPMRSSYNSPLHF

V: TRBV6-5
J: TRBJ1-5
D: TRBD1
size: many
DNA: TGTGCCAGCAGCCAAAGACAGGGGAGTCGTCAGCCCCAGCATTTT
CDR3: CASSQRQGSRQPQHF

V: TRBV5-8
J: TRBJ2-2
D: -
size: -
DNA: TGTGCCAGCAGCTTGGGCAGTGGGGACACCGGGGAGCTGTTTTTT
CDR3: CASSLGSGDTGELFF

V: TRBV12-3/TRBV12-4
J: TRBJ2-1
D: TRBD1
size: many
DNA: TGTGCCAGCAGTTCGTACAGGGGAGTGGGATCCACAAGCTCCTACAATGAGCAGTTCTTC
CDR3: CASSSYRGVGSTSSYNEQFF

V: TRBV5-1
J: TRBJ2-2
D: -
size: -
DNA: TGTGCCAGCAGCTCGTCCTCTGGCGGCCGGAACACCGGGGAGCTGGTTTTC
CDR3: CASSSSSGGRNTGELVF

V: TRBV5-4
J: TRBJ1-5
D: TRBD1
size: -
DNA: TGTGCCGGCAGCATGGGGGGGACAGGGGCTCAGCCCCAGCATTTT
CDR3: CAGSMGGTGAQPQHF

V: TRBV6-1
J: TRBJ1-1
D: -
size: -
DNA: TGTGCCAGATGTGAAGTTGGGACGTTGCCCAACTTT
CDR3: CARCEVGTLPNF

V: TRBV7-8
J: TRBJ2-1
D: TRBD2
size: few
DNA: TGTGCCAGCAGCTCCGACCTACTAGCGGGAGGGCCGAATGAGCAGTTCTTC
CDR3: CASSSDLLAGGPNEQFF

V: TRBV11-2
J: TRBJ2-7
D: -
size: -
DNA: TGTGCCAGCAGCCCCGGACGGGGATGGGGCGAGCAGCACTTC
CDR3: CASSPGRGWGEQHF

V: TRBV29-1
J: TRBJ1-1
D: -
size: many
DNA: TGCAGCGTACAGACAACCTCAAGGGGAACTGAAGCTTTCTTT
CDR3: CSVQTTSRGTEAFF

V: TRBV6-5
J: TRBJ2-7
D: TRBD2
size: -
DNA: TGTGCCAGCAGTATTCGGGACTATCTTGAGCAGTACTTC
CDR3: CASSIRDYLEQYF

V: TRBV28
J: TRBJ2-7
D: -
size: -
DNA: TGTGCCAGCAGTTTACTTTTCGAGCTGTACTTC
CDR3: CASSLLFELYF

V: TRBV6-1
J: TRBJ1-5
D: -
size: many
DNA: TGTGCCACTTCGAAGGAGCTCGGCAATCAGCCCCAGCATTTT
CDR3: CATSKELGNQPQHF

V: TRBV10-1
J: TRBJ1-2
D: -
size: -
DNA: TGCGCCAGCAGTGACGGGCGAAACTATGGCTGCACCTTC
CDR3: CASSDGRNYGCTF

V: TRBV12-3/TRBV12-4
J: TRBJ2-5
D: -
size: -
DNA: TGTGCCAGCAGTTTAGGTCACTCTCAAGAGACCCAGTACTTC
CDR3: CASSLGHSQETQYF

V: TRBV7-3
J: TRBJ2-2
D: -
size: -
DNA: TGTGCCAGCAGCCCCATGGGGGCAGCGGGGCATGGAGACACCGGGGAGCTGTTTTTT
CDR3: CASSPMGAAGHGDTGELFF